The rows below give T cell receptor beta chains drawn from one sample of a study of blood T cell repertoires in COVID-19. Repertoires were generated with immunoSEQ multiplex PCR, while TCRdb's copy carries only in-frame clones and drops some. Of about 150,000 clones in the sample, approximately 80% are singletons; the top ten hold 44%. Input material: peripheral blood. Receptors originate from a human donor in a cohort sampled during active COVID-19. Each CDR3 is given without its conserved first and last residue. Each record gives: CDR3 protein, J gene, V gene, CDR3 length.

CDR3 protein: ASRGDSYGYT
J gene: TRBJ1-2
V gene: TRBV2
CDR3 length: 10

CDR3 protein: ASSLDRNTGELF
J gene: TRBJ2-2
V gene: TRBV5-1
CDR3 length: 12

CDR3 protein: ASSPVAGAIEQF
J gene: TRBJ2-1
V gene: TRBV5-1
CDR3 length: 12

CDR3 protein: ATSRSGEFKKLF
J gene: TRBJ1-4
V gene: TRBV15
CDR3 length: 12

CDR3 protein: ASNGRGQVSGNTIY
J gene: TRBJ1-3
V gene: TRBV2
CDR3 length: 14

CDR3 protein: ASPSGTGELF
J gene: TRBJ2-2
V gene: TRBV12-3/TRBV12-4
CDR3 length: 10

CDR3 protein: ASREAGDSRNEQF
J gene: TRBJ2-1
V gene: TRBV6-1
CDR3 length: 13

CDR3 protein: ASSRAPGLNEKLF
J gene: TRBJ1-4
V gene: TRBV7-8
CDR3 length: 13

CDR3 protein: ASSDRDNEQETQY
J gene: TRBJ2-5
V gene: TRBV7-6
CDR3 length: 13

CDR3 protein: SVPISGSGSYNEQF
J gene: TRBJ2-1
V gene: TRBV29-1
CDR3 length: 14

CDR3 protein: ASSPQASDTQY
J gene: TRBJ2-3
V gene: TRBV3-1/TRBV3-2
CDR3 length: 11

CDR3 protein: ASSQEPPTSRTGNEQF
J gene: TRBJ2-1
V gene: TRBV4-1
CDR3 length: 16

CDR3 protein: ASSRGGTGELF
J gene: TRBJ2-2
V gene: TRBV11-1
CDR3 length: 11

CDR3 protein: ASSQDGTSGSGTQY
J gene: TRBJ2-3
V gene: TRBV4-1
CDR3 length: 14

CDR3 protein: ASSLDWDQPQH
J gene: TRBJ1-5
V gene: TRBV19
CDR3 length: 11

CDR3 protein: SASGQGAGYEQY
J gene: TRBJ2-7
V gene: TRBV20-1
CDR3 length: 12

CDR3 protein: ASSVGGQVHEQY
J gene: TRBJ2-7
V gene: TRBV9
CDR3 length: 12

CDR3 protein: SVAPHPGTGGFDLDSGNTIY
J gene: TRBJ1-3
V gene: TRBV29-1
CDR3 length: 20

CDR3 protein: ASSPGLAGYEQF
J gene: TRBJ2-1
V gene: TRBV18
CDR3 length: 12

CDR3 protein: ASSVDSVHPGYGYT
J gene: TRBJ1-2
V gene: TRBV7-8
CDR3 length: 14

CDR3 protein: ASSQTPDRNGYT
J gene: TRBJ1-2
V gene: TRBV4-3
CDR3 length: 12

CDR3 protein: ASSGLRGNGYT
J gene: TRBJ1-2
V gene: TRBV19
CDR3 length: 11

CDR3 protein: ASRATGNYGYT
J gene: TRBJ1-2
V gene: TRBV19
CDR3 length: 11

CDR3 protein: ASSQVGRGSHEQF
J gene: TRBJ2-1
V gene: TRBV4-2
CDR3 length: 13

CDR3 protein: ASSLGQAGPSTDTQY
J gene: TRBJ2-3
V gene: TRBV5-5
CDR3 length: 15

CDR3 protein: ASSEAREAF
J gene: TRBJ1-1
V gene: TRBV6-1
CDR3 length: 9